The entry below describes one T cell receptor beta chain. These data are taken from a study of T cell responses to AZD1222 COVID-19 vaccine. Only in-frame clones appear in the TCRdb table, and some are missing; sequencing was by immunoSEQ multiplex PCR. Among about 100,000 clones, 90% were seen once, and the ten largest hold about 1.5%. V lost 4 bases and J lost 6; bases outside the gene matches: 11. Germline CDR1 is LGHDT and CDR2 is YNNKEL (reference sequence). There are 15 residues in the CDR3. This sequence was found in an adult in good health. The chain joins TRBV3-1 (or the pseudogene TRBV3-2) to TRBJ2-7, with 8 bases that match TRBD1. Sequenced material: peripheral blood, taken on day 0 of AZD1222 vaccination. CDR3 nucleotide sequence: TGTGCCAGCAGCCCTCTTCGGACAGGGAGAGGCGAGCAGTACTTC. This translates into CASSPLRTGRGEQYF.